The sequence of this T cell receptor (beta chain) was determined in a study of neurological immune-mediated disorders. Study-wide findings and caveats: Among 34 multiple sclerosis patients, 18 had repertoires that phylogenetic grouping placed in one related-CDR3 cluster, a possible signature.

Germline V lookup: CDR1 SGHRS, CDR2 YFSETQ. The CDR3 runs 13 residues. V was cut by 8 bases and J by 5 bases, with 15 bases left in between. The making of cDNA relied on 5'RACE with 10-nucleotide random UMIs. TCRdb re-called the 5' RACE reads with MiXCR, one entry per CDR3 protein. This table holds tens of thousands of distinct CDR3 sequences, 4.1% found once. This clonotype showed up many times. Its specificity is not known. This sequence originates from a man aged 50 or older with multiple sclerosis. The specimen sequenced was PBMCs. The J gene is TRBJ2-3, the V gene TRBV5-1; maybe TRBD2 (6 bases). DNA of the CDR3: TGCGCCAGTGATAGCGGTTCAGGAGATACGCAGTATTTT. It translates to CASDSGSGDTQYF.